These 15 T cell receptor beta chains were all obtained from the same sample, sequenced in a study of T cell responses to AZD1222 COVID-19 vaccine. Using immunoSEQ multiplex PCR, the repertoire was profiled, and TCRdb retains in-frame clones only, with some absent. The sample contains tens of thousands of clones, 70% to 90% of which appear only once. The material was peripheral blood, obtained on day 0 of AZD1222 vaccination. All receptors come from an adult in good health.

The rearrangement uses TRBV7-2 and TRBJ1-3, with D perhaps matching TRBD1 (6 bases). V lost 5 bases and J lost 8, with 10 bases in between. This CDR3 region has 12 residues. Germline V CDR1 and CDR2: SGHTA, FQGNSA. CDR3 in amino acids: CASSPTGDTIYF. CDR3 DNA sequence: TGTGCCAGCAGCCCGACAGGTGACACCATATATTTT.

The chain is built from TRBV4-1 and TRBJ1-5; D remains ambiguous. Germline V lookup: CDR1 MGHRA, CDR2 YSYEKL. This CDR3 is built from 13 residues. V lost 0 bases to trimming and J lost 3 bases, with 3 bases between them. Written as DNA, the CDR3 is TGCGCCAGCAGCCAAGATCACAATCAGCCCCAGCATTTT. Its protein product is CASSQDHNQPQHF.

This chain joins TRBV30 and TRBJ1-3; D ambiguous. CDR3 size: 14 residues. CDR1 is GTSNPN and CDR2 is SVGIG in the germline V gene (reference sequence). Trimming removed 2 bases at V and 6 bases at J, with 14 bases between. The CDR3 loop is CAWSRHPQENTIYF. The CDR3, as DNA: TGTGCCTGGAGTCGCCACCCCCAGGAAAACACCATATATTTT. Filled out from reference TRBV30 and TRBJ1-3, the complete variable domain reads SQTIHQWPATLVQPVGSPLSLECTVEGTSNPNLYWYRQAAGRGLQLLFYSVGIGQISSEVPQNLSASRPQDRQFILSSKKLLLSDSGFYLCAWSRHPQENTIYFGEGSWLTVV.

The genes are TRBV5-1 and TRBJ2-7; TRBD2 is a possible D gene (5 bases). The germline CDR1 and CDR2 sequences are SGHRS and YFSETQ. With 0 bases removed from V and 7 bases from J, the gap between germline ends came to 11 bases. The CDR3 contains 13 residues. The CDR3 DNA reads TGCGCCAGCAGCTTGGGTAGCGCGAGGGAGCAGTACTTC. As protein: CASSLGSAREQYF.

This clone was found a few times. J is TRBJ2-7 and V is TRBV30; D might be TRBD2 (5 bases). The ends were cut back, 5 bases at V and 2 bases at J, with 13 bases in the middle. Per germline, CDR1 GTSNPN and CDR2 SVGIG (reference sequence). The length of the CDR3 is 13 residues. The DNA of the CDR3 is TGTGCCTGGGCCGGACTGGCCCCCTACGAGCAGTACTTC. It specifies CAWAGLAPYEQYF. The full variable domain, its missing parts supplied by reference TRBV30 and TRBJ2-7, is SQTIHQWPATLVQPVGSPLSLECTVEGTSNPNLYWYRQAAGRGLQLLFYSVGIGQISSEVPQNLSASRPQDRQFILSSKKLLLSDSGFYLCAWAGLAPYEQYFGPGTRLTVT.

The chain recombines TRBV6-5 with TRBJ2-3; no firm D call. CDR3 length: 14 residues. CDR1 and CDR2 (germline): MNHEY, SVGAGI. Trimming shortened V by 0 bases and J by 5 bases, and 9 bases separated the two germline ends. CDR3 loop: CASSYSSGGDTQYF. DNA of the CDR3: TGTGCCAGCAGTTACTCGTCCGGCGGAGATACGCAGTATTTT.

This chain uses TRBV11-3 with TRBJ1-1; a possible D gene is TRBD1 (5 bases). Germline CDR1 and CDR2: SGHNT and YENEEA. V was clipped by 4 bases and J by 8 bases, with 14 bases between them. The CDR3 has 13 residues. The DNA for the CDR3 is TGTGCCAGCAGCTCCGGGACGGACCCCGAAGCTTTCTTT. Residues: CASSSGTDPEAFF.

CDR3 DNA: TGCGCCAGCAGCGCAGACCCTACAGGGGGCGGAGGTGAAGCTTTCTTT. This gives the protein CASSADPTGGGGEAFF. The chain has TRBV5-1 and TRBJ1-1, with 9 bases identical to TRBD1. V lost 4 bases and J lost 7; bases outside the gene matches: 14. The length of the CDR3 is 16 residues. CDR1 and CDR2 (germline): SGHRS, YFSETQ.

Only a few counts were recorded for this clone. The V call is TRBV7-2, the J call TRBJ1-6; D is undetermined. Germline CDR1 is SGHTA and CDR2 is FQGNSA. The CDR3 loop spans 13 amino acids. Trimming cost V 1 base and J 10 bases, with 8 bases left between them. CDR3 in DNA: TGTGCCAGCAGCTTAGGACGGGAGTCACCCCTCCACTTT. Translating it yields CASSLGRESPLHF.

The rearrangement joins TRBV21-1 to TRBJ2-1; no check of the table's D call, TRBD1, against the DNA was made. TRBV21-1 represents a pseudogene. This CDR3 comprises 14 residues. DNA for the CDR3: TGTGCCAGCAGCGGGGGACAGGTCTACAATGAGCAGTTCTTC. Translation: CASSGGQVYNEQFF.

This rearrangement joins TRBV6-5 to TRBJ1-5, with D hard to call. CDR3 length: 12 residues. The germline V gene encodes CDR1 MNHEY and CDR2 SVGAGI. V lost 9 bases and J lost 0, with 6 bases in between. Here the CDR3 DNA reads TGTGCCAGTCGTTATAGCAATCAGCCCCAGCATTTT. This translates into CASRYSNQPQHF.

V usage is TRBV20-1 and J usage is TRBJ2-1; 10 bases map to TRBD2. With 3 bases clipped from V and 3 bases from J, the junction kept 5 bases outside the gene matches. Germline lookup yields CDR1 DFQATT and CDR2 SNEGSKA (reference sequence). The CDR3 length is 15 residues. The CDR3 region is CSASDPSGGYNEQFF. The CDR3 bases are TGCAGTGCTAGTGACCCTAGCGGGGGCTACAATGAGCAGTTCTTC.

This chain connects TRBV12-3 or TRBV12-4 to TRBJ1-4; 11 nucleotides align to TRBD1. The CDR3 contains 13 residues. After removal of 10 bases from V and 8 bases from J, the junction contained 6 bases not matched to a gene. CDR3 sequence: CATSDRGQEKLFF. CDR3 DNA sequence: TGTGCCACCTCGGACAGGGGGCAGGAAAAACTGTTTTTT.

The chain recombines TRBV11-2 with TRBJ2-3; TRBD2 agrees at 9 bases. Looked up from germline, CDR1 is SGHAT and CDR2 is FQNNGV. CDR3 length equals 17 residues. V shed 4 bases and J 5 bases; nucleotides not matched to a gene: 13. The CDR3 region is CASSYGLRGGQGDTQYF. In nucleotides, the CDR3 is TGTGCCAGCAGCTACGGGTTGCGGGGGGGCCAGGGAGATACGCAGTATTTT.

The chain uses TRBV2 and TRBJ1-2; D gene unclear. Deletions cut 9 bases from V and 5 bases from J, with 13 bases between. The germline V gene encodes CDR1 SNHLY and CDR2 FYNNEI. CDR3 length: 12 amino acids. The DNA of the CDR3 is TGTGCCAGTACCCAAATGGATTATGGCTACACCTTC. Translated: CASTQMDYGYTF.